These 8 T cell receptor beta chains originate from one sample sequenced in a study of long-term antiretroviral therapy in people with HIV. The assay, immunoSEQ v3.0, was run at survey level. Assay: immunoSEQ multiplex PCR; the TCRdb copy retains only in-frame clones and omits some. The table has tens of thousands of clones, more than 80% seen once. The sequencing used unsorted PBMCs, collected 7.6 years after starting antiretroviral therapy. The receptors were gathered from a middle-aged woman with HIV.

This chain uses TRBV15 with TRBJ2-1; TRBD2 aligns across 11 bases. The CDR3 spans 17 residues. In germline, CDR1 is LNHNV, CDR2 YYDKDF (reference sequence). With V trimmed by 1 base and J by 3 bases, 5 bases remained unmatched. The CDR3 spells CATSRAGLAAVYNEQFF. Written as DNA, the CDR3 is TGTGCCACCAGCAGAGCGGGACTAGCGGCCGTCTACAATGAGCAGTTCTTC.

This clone occurred a few times. V and J are TRBV27 and TRBJ2-7; D is tentatively TRBD1 or TRBD2 (5 bases each). Per germline, CDR1 MNHEY and CDR2 SMNVEV (reference sequence). The CDR3 is 13 amino acids. The V end was cut by 6 bases, the J end by 0 bases, with 9 bases between. The CDR3 region is CASREDISYEQYF. CDR3 bases: TGTGCCAGCAGGGAGGACATCTCCTACGAGCAGTACTTC.

The V call is TRBV5-1, the J call TRBJ1-1; maybe TRBD1 (6 bases). Per germline, CDR1 SGHRS and CDR2 YFSETQ. This CDR3 has 15 residues. The germline V and J ends were trimmed by 4 bases and 1 base, with 14 bases remaining between them. The CDR3 nucleotides read TGCGCCAGCAGCATGAGGTGGGGACAGAACACTGAAGCTTTCTTT. This codes for CASSMRWGQNTEAFF.

The chain employs TRBV10-3 and TRBJ1-1; 9 nucleotides agree with TRBD1. The CDR3 covers 18 residues. The V gene's germline CDR1 is ENHRY and CDR2 SYGVKD. V was pared by 6 bases and J by 2 bases, with 16 bases of the junction left unmatched. The CDR3 sequence: CAIRRTAGTGILNTEAFF. The CDR3 DNA reads TGTGCCATCAGAAGAACCGCCGGGACAGGGATTCTAAACACTGAAGCTTTCTTT.

The CDR3 DNA is TGTGCCAGCAGCTTCAACAGGGGAAGCTACGAGCAGTACTTC. This codes for CASSFNRGSYEQYF. The V call is TRBV5-6, the J call TRBJ2-7; 7 bases align to TRBD1. The CDR3 spans 14 residues. Trimming took 2 bases from V and 3 from J; bases not matched to a gene: 5. Per the germline V gene, CDR1 is SGHDT and CDR2 is YYEEEE.

This rearrangement joins TRBV7-3 to TRBJ2-3; a possible D gene is TRBD2 (5 bases). Germline CDR1 reads SGHTA; CDR2 reads FQGTGA. This CDR3 comprises 14 residues. V lost 5 bases, J lost 0 bases, and 9 bases lay in between. CDR3 region: CASSQGSSTDTQYF. The CDR3 DNA follows: TGTGCCAGCAGCCAAGGGAGTAGCACAGATACGCAGTATTTT.

The gene calls are TRBV7-2 and TRBJ1-5, with 9 nucleotides matching TRBD1. With 0 bases clipped from V and 4 bases from J, the junction kept 4 bases outside the gene matches. Germline V CDR1 and CDR2: SGHTA, FQGNSA. There are 16 residues in the CDR3. CDR3 sequence (DNA): TGTGCCAGCAGCTTAGCGCACAGGGGGCTAAATCAGCCCCAGCATTTT. Its translation: CASSLAHRGLNQPQHF. The full variable domain, completed using reference TRBV7-2 and TRBJ1-5, is GAGVSQSPSNKVTEKGKDVELRCDPISGHTALYWYRQSLGQGLEFLIYFQGNSAPDKSGLPSDRFSAERTGGSVSTLTIQRTQQEDSAVYLCASSLAHRGLNQPQHFGDGTRLSIL.

The V call is TRBV5-4, the J call TRBJ1-2, with D unresolved. From germline, CDR1 is SGHNT and CDR2 YYREEE (reference sequence). Deletions cut 2 bases from V and 0 bases from J, with 8 bases between. The CDR3 sequence is 14 residues long. The CDR3 spells CASSLGGANYGYTF. CDR3 sequence (DNA): TGTGCCAGCAGCTTAGGAGGAGCTAACTATGGCTACACCTTC.